The 9 T cell receptor beta chains reported below all come from one sample, sequenced in a study of blood T cell repertoires in COVID-19. Measured with immunoSEQ multiplex PCR; TCRdb has only the in-frame clones, and not every one. Of about 160,000 clones listed, 80% are singletons. Material for sequencing was PBMCs or T cells enriched from blood (not recorded which). All receptors come from a woman aged 55 to 70 who had recovered from COVID-19.

This chain joins TRBV5-1 and TRBJ2-3; D unclear. Germline V gene sequence: CDR1 SGHRS, CDR2 YFSETQ. This CDR3 is 15 amino acids long. Trimming removed 0 bases from V and 3 bases from J, with 11 bases in between. CDR3 in amino acids: CASSLETPGTDTQYF. For the CDR3, the DNA is TGCGCCAGCAGCTTGGAGACCCCAGGTACAGATACGCAGTATTTT.

V is TRBV7-2 and J is TRBJ2-2; D gene unclear. Deletions cut 5 bases from V and 4 bases from J, with 8 bases between. The germline gives CDR1 SGHTA, CDR2 FQGNSA. This CDR3 comprises 13 residues. The CDR3 DNA sequence: TGTGCCAGCAGCCCTCAGTTCACCGGGGAGCTGTTTTTT. Translating gives CASSPQFTGELFF.

The chain combines TRBV12-3 or TRBV12-4 with TRBJ1-2; unclear D gene. Trimming removed 6 bases at V and 6 bases at J, with 14 bases between. This CDR3 is built from 13 residues. The CDR3 DNA reads TGTGCCAGCAGCCGGGTAAACCGGGATGGCTACACCTTC. This gives the protein CASSRVNRDGYTF.

This clone was seen a few times. The chain couples TRBV11-2 to TRBJ1-6, with TRBD1 as a possible D gene (5 bases). The germline gives CDR1 SGHAT, CDR2 FQNNGV. Trimming took 2 bases from V and 8 from J, leaving 16 bases between them. The CDR3 loop spans 16 amino acids. Written as DNA, the CDR3 is TGTGCCAGCAGCTTATCTACCGGAGGGGTCGATTCACCCCTCCACTTT. Amino acid sequence: CASSLSTGGVDSPLHF.

V gene TRBV11-2 combines with J gene TRBJ2-5, with 15 bases identical to TRBD2. V gave up 5 bases and J gave up 5 bases; unmatched junction bases: 6. Germline CDR1 and CDR2: SGHAT and FQNNGV. The CDR3 runs to 16 residues. CDR3: CASSPGTSGGWETQYF. CDR3 sequence (DNA): TGTGCCAGCAGCCCAGGGACTAGCGGGGGGTGGGAGACCCAGTACTTC. Drawing the rest from reference TRBV11-2 and TRBJ2-5, the complete variable domain is EAGVAQSPRYKIIEKRQSVAFWCNPISGHATLYWYQQILGQGPKLLIQFQNNGVVDDSQLPKDRFSAERLKGVDSTLKIQPAKLEDSAVYLCASSPGTSGGWETQYFGPGTRLLVL.

In DNA form, the CDR3 reads TGTGCCACCAGTGATTCCCGGACAGGGTGGCCGAGCACAGATACGCAGTATTTT. Translation: CATSDSRTGWPSTDTQYF. V gene TRBV24-1 combines with J gene TRBJ2-3; 8 nucleotides agree with TRBD1. The V segment lost 2 bases and the J segment 0 bases; nucleotides outside the gene matches: 9. Per the germline V gene, CDR1 is KGHDR and CDR2 is SFDVKD. CDR3 size: 18 residues.

The chain couples TRBV29-1 to TRBJ1-3, with D unresolved. V was clipped by 4 bases and J by 7 bases, with 14 bases between them. This CDR3 region has 13 residues. CDR1 is SQVTM and CDR2 is ANQGSEA in the germline V gene. The CDR3 loop is CSVVVSLGNTIYF. For the CDR3, the DNA is TGCAGCGTTGTTGTATCCCTCGGGAACACCATATATTTT.

This sequence joins TRBV4-1 and TRBJ2-1; tentatively, D is TRBD1 (6 bases). The germline V and J ends were trimmed by 3 bases and 4 bases, with 16 bases remaining between them. CDR1 and CDR2 (germline): MGHRA, YSYEKL. The CDR3 has 16 amino acids. Here the CDR3 reads CASSQGDRNLYNEQFF. Written as DNA, the CDR3 is TGCGCCAGCAGCCAGGGTGACAGGAACCTATACAATGAGCAGTTCTTC.

The chain links TRBV10-2 to TRBJ1-2; 11 bases fit TRBD1. Germline loops: CDR1 WSHSY, CDR2 SAAADI. The CDR3 has 14 amino acids. The ends lost 3 bases at V and 8 bases at J; junction bases unmatched: 5. Written as DNA, the CDR3 is TGCGCCAGCAGTGATCCCGGGACAGGGGGAGGCTACACCTTC. It is translated as CASSDPGTGGGYTF.